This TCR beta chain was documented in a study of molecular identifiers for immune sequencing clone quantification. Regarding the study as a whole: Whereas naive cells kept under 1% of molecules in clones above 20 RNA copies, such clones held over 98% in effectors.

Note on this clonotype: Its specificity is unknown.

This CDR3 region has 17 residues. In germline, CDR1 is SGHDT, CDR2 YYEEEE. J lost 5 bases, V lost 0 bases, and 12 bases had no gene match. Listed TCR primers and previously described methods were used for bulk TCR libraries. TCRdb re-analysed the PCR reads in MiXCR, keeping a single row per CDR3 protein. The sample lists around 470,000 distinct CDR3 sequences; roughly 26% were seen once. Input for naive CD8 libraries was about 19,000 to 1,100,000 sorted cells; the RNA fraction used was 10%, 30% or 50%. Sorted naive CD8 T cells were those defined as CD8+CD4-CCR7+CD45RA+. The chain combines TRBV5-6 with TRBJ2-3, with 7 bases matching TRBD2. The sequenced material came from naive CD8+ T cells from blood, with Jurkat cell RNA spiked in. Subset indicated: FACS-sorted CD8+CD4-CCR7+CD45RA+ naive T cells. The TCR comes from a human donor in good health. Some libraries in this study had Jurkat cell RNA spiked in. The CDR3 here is CASSLGAGNTIGDTQYF. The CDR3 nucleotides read TGTGCCAGCAGCTTGGGAGCGGGAAACACCATTGGAGATACGCAGTATTTT.